This TCR beta chain emerged from a study of persistence of HIV-infected CD4 T cells. As for the study in general: Blood samples, up to 180 mL, came from multiple time points, except two leukapheresis donors sampled once.

As to this clone: Its antigen is not identified.

An overlapping HIV-1 Gag peptide pool stimulated these cells at about 1 ug/peptide/mL. CD40L-negative CD69-negative CD45RO-high memory CD4+ T cells were sorted as populations depleted of antigen-responding cells. Sequencing used immunoSEQ version 4 in survey mode. Data came from immunoSEQ multiplex PCR; TCRdb stores just in-frame clones and leaves some out. The sample shows about 64,000 clones, approximately 75% of them seen only once. The V end lost 0 bases, the J end lost 0 bases, and 10 bases lay between the germline ends. The CDR3 contains 16 residues. CDR1 is SGHRS and CDR2 is YFSETQ in the germline V gene.

The receptor was isolated from an adult man with HIV who was CMV-seropositive. Specimen: CD4+ T cells sorted from PBMCs after roughly 17-hour stimulation, collected from a patient who received antiretroviral therapy. The chain joins TRBV5-1 to TRBJ2-1; D is undetermined. The CDR3 DNA follows: TGCGCCAGCAGCTTGGGTGACGCCGGCTCCTACAATGAGCAGTTCTTC. This encodes CASSLGDAGSYNEQFF.